The sequence of this TCR beta chain was determined in a study of radiation and T cells in renal cell carcinoma. On the study more broadly: Nephrectomy followed 15 Gy stereotactic body radiation by 4 weeks. Notes on the study in general: No pretreatment tumor biopsies were available for baseline clonotypes. In blood, top tumor clones expanded by 2 weeks, shrinking by 4.

Details on this clone: The antigen is undetermined.

This sample's time point: blood 2 weeks post-SBRT. Stated treatment: 15 Gy SBRT to primary tumor, nephrectomy 4 weeks later. This renal cell carcinoma was of the clear cell type. The repertoire was sequenced with immunoSEQ multiplex PCR; TCRdb's copy has only in-frame clones and lacks some. The repertoire includes roughly 60,000 clones, roughly four fifths of them detected once, and over 6% sits in the top ten. Source: blood, taken from a patient whose treatment included radiotherapy and nephrectomy. This TCR came from a man in his sixties with renal cell carcinoma.

The CDR3 loop is CAIGGTSGSTDTQYF. Here the CDR3 DNA reads TGTGCCATCGGAGGGACTAGCGGGAGCACAGATACGCAGTATTTT. The rearrangement joins TRBV10-3 to TRBJ2-3, with 12 bases identical to TRBD2. This CDR3 has 15 residues. V lost 8 bases and J lost 0; bases outside the gene matches: 3. Germline V gene lookup returns CDR1 ENHRY and CDR2 SYGVKD.